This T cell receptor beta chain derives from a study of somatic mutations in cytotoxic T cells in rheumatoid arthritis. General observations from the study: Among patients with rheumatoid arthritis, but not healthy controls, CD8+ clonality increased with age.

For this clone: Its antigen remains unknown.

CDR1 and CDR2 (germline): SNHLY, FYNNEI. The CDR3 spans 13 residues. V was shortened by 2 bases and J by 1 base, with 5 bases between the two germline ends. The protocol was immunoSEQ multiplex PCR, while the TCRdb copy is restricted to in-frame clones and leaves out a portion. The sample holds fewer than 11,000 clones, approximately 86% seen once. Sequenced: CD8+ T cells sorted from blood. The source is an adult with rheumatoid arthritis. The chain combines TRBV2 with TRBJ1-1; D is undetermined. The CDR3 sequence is CASSEYRNTEAFF. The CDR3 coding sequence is TGTGCCAGCAGTGAATATAGGAACACTGAAGCTTTCTTT.